This T cell receptor (beta chain) emerged from a study of vaccination and CD4 T cells after COVID-19. Only a few counts were recorded for this clonotype. Indicated time point: late sampling 161 to 241 days after vaccination in a few convalescent patients. Via MiXCR, TCRdb re-called the PCR reads, giving one row per CDR3 protein. The sample has some 29,000 distinct CDR3 sequences; roughly 50% are singletons. The sequences come from CD4+ T cells from blood, collected about 7 months after SARS-CoV-2 vaccination. This clonotype was sampled from a human donor who had recovered from COVID-19.

For the CDR3, the DNA is TGCAGTGCTCTCGTTATGGGGGAGCCTTCCTACGAGCAGTACTTC. Amino acids: CSALVMGEPSYEQYF. The chain couples TRBV20-1 to TRBJ2-7; D might be TRBD1 or TRBD2, each matching 5 bases. Germline CDR1 reads DFQATT; CDR2 reads SNEGSKA (reference sequence). Trimming shortened V by 5 bases and J by 1 base, and 18 bases separated the two germline ends. There are 15 residues in the CDR3.